These 28 T cell receptor beta chains originate from one sample sequenced in a study of T cell repertoires in cytomegalovirus infection. Antigens for these TCRs are unknown. TCRdb independently ran MiXCR on the reads; one entry per CDR3 protein. The sample carries 570,000 or so distinct CDR3 sequences, 40% recorded once. This material consisted of cultured PBMCs, taken from culture after CMV antigen stimulation. The receptors come from a human donor in good health (CMV status not recorded). Some clones in this sample may be carry-over from other donors' samples.

The chain recombines TRBV20-1 with TRBJ2-4; 7 nucleotides align to TRBD2. The CDR3 is 14 amino acids. Germline assignment: CDR1 DFQATT and CDR2 SNEGSKA (reference sequence). CDR3 in DNA: TGCAGCCCCCGACTCGGCGGGAGTACTCACATTCAGTACTTC. It is translated as CSPRLGGSTHIQYF.

This sequence joins TRBV4-3 and TRBJ1-1; no clear D. The CDR3 sequence is 15 residues long. Germline V lookup: CDR1 LGHNA, CDR2 YSLEER. Trimming stripped 4 bases from V and 4 bases from J, with 16 bases between. CDR3 sequence: CASSPGLPRSTEAFF. The CDR3 DNA follows: TGCGCCAGCAGCCCTGGACTCCCCCGGAGCACTGAAGCTTTCTTT.

This chain connects TRBV7-2 to TRBJ2-5; 10 nucleotides match TRBD2. From germline, CDR1 is SGHTA and CDR2 FQGNSA. V lost 5 bases and J lost 5; bases outside the gene matches: 5. This CDR3 has 14 amino acids. This CDR3 is CASSKSGGAETQYF. CDR3 nucleotides: TGTGCCAGCAGCAAAAGCGGGGGGGCTGAGACCCAGTACTTC. Filled out from reference TRBV7-2 and TRBJ2-5, the complete variable domain reads GAGVSQSPSNKVTEKGKDVELRCDPISGHTALYWYRQSLGQGLEFLIYFQGNSAPDKSGLPSDRFSAERTGGSVSTLTIQRTQQEDSAVYLCASSKSGGAETQYFGPGTRLLVL.

This clonotype was observed once. The genes are TRBV20-1 and TRBJ1-5, with 9 bases that match TRBD1. The germline V gene has CDR1 DFQATT and CDR2 SNEGSKA (reference sequence). CDR3 size: 16 residues. J lost 6 bases, V lost 6 bases, and 15 bases had no gene match. CDR3: CSANPRDRVGSQPQHF. CDR3 DNA: TGCAGTGCCAACCCCCGGGACAGGGTCGGTAGTCAGCCCCAGCATTTT.

This rearrangement joins TRBV7-2 to TRBJ1-4, with a possible D match to TRBD1 (6 bases). CDR3 length: 14 amino acids. V was trimmed by 5 bases and J by 8 bases, leaving 15 bases between them. CDR1 and CDR2 from the germline V gene are SGHTA and FQGNSA. In DNA, the CDR3 is TGTGCCAGCAGCGGAGGGGGGATTGGGGAAAAACTGTTTTTT. It codes for CASSGGGIGEKLFF. Looking up the rest from reference TRBV7-2 and TRBJ1-4 gives the full variable domain: GAGVSQSPSNKVTEKGKDVELRCDPISGHTALYWYRQSLGQGLEFLIYFQGNSAPDKSGLPSDRFSAERTGGSVSTLTIQRTQQEDSAVYLCASSGGGIGEKLFFGSGTQLSVL.

V is TRBV28 and J is TRBJ2-7; 7 bases are shared with TRBD2. The CDR3 is made up of 13 amino acids. Looked up from germline, CDR1 is MDHEN and CDR2 is SYDVKM. V lost 10 bases, J lost 5 bases, and 11 bases stayed unmatched. CDR3: CATALGGIDEQYF. CDR3 DNA: TGTGCCACTGCGCTCGGGGGGATCGACGAGCAGTACTTC.

This clonotype was found a few times. The genes are TRBV18 and TRBJ2-3, with TRBD1 as a possible D gene (6 bases). The germline V gene encodes CDR1 KGHSH and CDR2 LQKENI. V was clipped by 5 bases and J by 0 bases, with 21 bases between them. The CDR3 runs to 18 residues. This chain's CDR3 is CASSWIPSGVTSTDTQYF. The CDR3 region has the DNA TGTGCCAGCTCATGGATCCCATCAGGGGTCACTAGCACAGATACGCAGTATTTT.

This clonotype was seen more than once but under ten times. The chain recombines TRBV6-2 or TRBV6-3 with TRBJ2-5; TRBD1 matches 7 bases. With 0 bases clipped from V and 5 bases from J, the junction kept 0 bases outside the gene matches. The CDR3 covers 13 residues. Germline CDR1 and CDR2: MNHEY and SVGEGT. CDR3 in DNA: TGTGCCAGCAGTTACTCGGACAGGGAGACCCAGTACTTC. It is translated as CASSYSDRETQYF.

The genes are TRBV19 and TRBJ1-2, with D unclear. In germline, CDR1 is LNHDA, CDR2 SQIVND (reference sequence). V lost 5 bases to trimming and J lost 8 bases, with 12 bases between them. The CDR3 totals 12 residues. The CDR3 nucleotides read TGTGCCAGTAGTCCCCAGACCCGGGGCTACACCTTC. Residues: CASSPQTRGYTF.

This chain connects TRBV5-1 to TRBJ2-1; 11 bases line up with TRBD2. This CDR3 has 14 amino acids. Unmatched junction bases numbered 3, after V lost 0 bases and J lost 10 bases. Germline CDR1 and CDR2: SGHRS and YFSETQ. CDR3 in DNA: TGCGCCAGCAGCTTGGAAGTAGCGGGAGGGGAGCAGTTCTTC. Encoded protein: CASSLEVAGGEQFF.

The J gene is TRBJ1-1, the V gene TRBV7-8, with a tentative D call TRBD1 (6 bases). Germline V gene sequence: CDR1 SGHVS, CDR2 FQNEAQ. This CDR3 has 15 amino acids. Trimming pared 0 bases from V and 6 bases from J, leaving 14 bases between. The CDR3 bases are TGTGCCAGCAGCTTAGCTGGGGGCAGGGTCCCTGAAGCTTTCTTT. Amino acids: CASSLAGGRVPEAFF.

The rearrangement links TRBV7-9 to TRBJ1-2; 7 bases align to TRBD1. V gave up 5 bases and J gave up 2 bases; unmatched junction bases: 8. The germline V gene encodes CDR1 SEHNR and CDR2 FQNEAQ (reference sequence). There are 15 residues in the CDR3. The CDR3 here is CASSGGTELNYGYTF. The CDR3 DNA reads as TGTGCCAGCAGCGGGGGGACAGAACTAAACTATGGCTACACCTTC.

The CDR3 DNA sequence: TGTGCCAGCAGCCCCCGGGACAGGGGGTTAGAAGCTTTCTTT. It specifies CASSPRDRGLEAFF. V is TRBV7-4 and J is TRBJ1-1; 11 bases are a match to TRBD1. The CDR3 covers 14 residues. The V gene's germline CDR1 is SGHVT and CDR2 SQSDAQ. The junction had 7 bases not matched to a gene; V was cut back by 5 bases and J by 8 bases.

This clonotype showed up just a few times. The chain couples TRBV5-1 to TRBJ1-1; 7 nucleotides align to TRBD1. CDR1 is SGHRS and CDR2 is YFSETQ in the germline V gene. Trimming removed 4 bases from V and 0 bases from J; junction bases left unmatched: 12. The CDR3 length is 17 residues. This CDR3 is CASSNRQGRMVNTEAFF. CDR3 bases: TGCGCCAGCAGCAACCGACAGGGACGGATGGTGAACACTGAAGCTTTCTTT.

This clonotype has just a few counts. The chain carries TRBV28 and TRBJ2-3; perhaps D is TRBD1 or TRBD2 (5 bases each). Germline lookup yields CDR1 MDHEN and CDR2 SYDVKM. The CDR3 spans 16 residues. V dropped 3 bases and J dropped 2 bases, with 15 bases sitting between them. The CDR3, as DNA: TGTGCCAGCAGTTTTTCCCGGGGCTCAGTCACAGATACGCAGTATTTT. As protein: CASSFSRGSVTDTQYF.

A few counts support this clonotype. The V and J genes are TRBV7-6 and TRBJ2-7, with TRBD1 identical over 10 bases. The CDR3 consists of 17 residues. Germline V gene lookup returns CDR1 SGHVS and CDR2 FNYEAQ. Unmatched junction bases numbered 12, after V lost 5 bases and J lost 2 bases. DNA for the CDR3: TGTGCCAGCAGCCCAAGGCTTTCGGACAGGGGGGCCTACGAGCAGTACTTC. It yields the protein CASSPRLSDRGAYEQYF.

There are a few counts of this clonotype. V and J are TRBV7-2 and TRBJ1-4, with TRBD1 as a possible D gene (6 bases). The V end was cut by 5 bases, the J end by 5 bases, with 15 bases between. The V gene's germline CDR1 is SGHTA and CDR2 FQGNSA. The CDR3 runs to 15 residues. The CDR3 loop is CASSLRRGANEKLFF. The CDR3, as DNA: TGTGCCAGCAGCCTACGGAGGGGGGCAAATGAAAAACTGTTTTTT.

The count of this clonotype is one. The chain carries TRBV6-6 and TRBJ2-7; 10 nucleotides agree with TRBD1. CDR3 size: 14 residues. Unmatched junction bases numbered 5, after V lost 6 bases and J lost 3 bases. In germline, CDR1 is MNHNY, CDR2 SVGAGI (reference sequence). DNA of the CDR3: TGTGCCAGCAGCCAGACAGGGGGCGGCTACGAGCAGTACTTC. This translates into CASSQTGGGYEQYF.

The chain combines TRBV7-2 with TRBJ2-7, with 7 bases identical to TRBD1. There are 15 residues in the CDR3. From germline, CDR1 is SGHTA and CDR2 FQGNSA. The V and J ends lost 5 bases and 0 bases, in that order; junction bases with no gene match: 7. The CDR3 region is CASSQRGPGSYEQYF. As DNA, the CDR3 is TGTGCCAGCAGCCAGAGGGGGCCTGGCTCCTACGAGCAGTACTTC.

This chain joins TRBV27 and TRBJ2-7; TRBD1 agrees at 9 bases. Germline CDR1 reads MNHEY; CDR2 reads SMNVEV (reference sequence). The junction had 6 bases not matched to a gene; V was cut back by 5 bases and J by 4 bases. The CDR3 is 14 amino acids. This CDR3 is CASSRPGTGYEQYF. Written as DNA, the CDR3 is TGTGCCAGCAGTCGTCCCGGGACAGGGTACGAGCAGTACTTC.

V gene TRBV5-1 combines with J gene TRBJ1-1; TRBD1 might be the D (6 bases). Per germline, CDR1 SGHRS and CDR2 YFSETQ. Trimming cost V 4 bases and J 5 bases, with 18 bases left between them. The CDR3 is 15 residues long. The CDR3 DNA is TGCGCCAGCAGCCCGGGCGTCAGGGGTGTAACTGAAGCTTTCTTT. It translates to CASSPGVRGVTEAFF.

Comments on this clonotype: Just one base apart from a much larger clone, this may be a read error. V and J are TRBV12-3 or TRBV12-4 and TRBJ1-6, with TRBD1 as a possible D gene (5 bases). V was clipped by 6 bases and J by 7 bases, with 7 bases between them. The CDR3 has 12 amino acids. The CDR3 bases are TGTGCCAGCAGGGCAGGGAATTCACCCCTCCACTTT. The encoded protein is CASRAGNSPLHF.

This clonotype was seen more than once but under ten times. The chain joins TRBV7-2 to TRBJ2-7, with D unresolved. Germline assignment: CDR1 SGHTA and CDR2 FQGNSA. The V end was cut by 8 bases, the J end by 5 bases, with 16 bases between. The CDR3 runs 13 residues. For the CDR3, the DNA is TGTGCCAGCCAAGATCTAATTAAGGACGAGCAGTACTTC. It yields the protein CASQDLIKDEQYF.

The V gene is TRBV4-1, the J gene TRBJ2-7, with unresolved D. V was trimmed by 1 base and J by 0 bases, leaving 7 bases between them. Germline CDR1 MGHRA, CDR2 YSYEKL. The CDR3 extends over 14 amino acids. For the CDR3, the DNA is TGCGCCAGCAGCCAAGGGACGGCCTCCTACGAGCAGTACTTC. Protein: CASSQGTASYEQYF.

V gene TRBV19 combines with J gene TRBJ2-1; 7 bases match TRBD2. Germline V gene data show CDR1 as LNHDA and CDR2 as SQIVND (reference sequence). There are 17 residues in the CDR3. Trimming cost V 0 bases and J 3 bases; bases outside gene matches: 8. The CDR3 bases are TGTGCCAGTAGTATAGATAAGGTAGCGGGTTTCTACAATGAGCAGTTCTTC. It is translated as CASSIDKVAGFYNEQFF.

This clonotype showed up many times. The gene calls are TRBV11-2 and TRBJ1-2; TRBD1 aligns across 9 bases. From germline, CDR1 is SGHAT and CDR2 FQNNGV. The CDR3 extends over 14 amino acids. V dropped 9 bases and J dropped 5; count of bases not matched to a gene: 10. Here the CDR3 reads CARTTAGQGYGYTF. The CDR3 nucleotides read TGTGCCAGAACAACGGCGGGACAGGGTTATGGCTACACCTTC. Full variable domain (rest looked up from reference TRBV11-2 and TRBJ1-2): EAGVAQSPRYKIIEKRQSVAFWCNPISGHATLYWYQQILGQGPKLLIQFQNNGVVDDSQLPKDRFSAERLKGVDSTLKIQPAKLEDSAVYLCARTTAGQGYGYTFGSGTRLTVV.

This clonotype has a count of ten or more. This CDR3 is CASSPTRDTQYF. CDR3 coding DNA: TGTGCCAGCAGCCCCACCAGAGATACGCAGTATTTT. J is TRBJ2-3 and V is TRBV7-9; D unresolved. Germline lookup yields CDR1 SEHNR and CDR2 FQNEAQ (reference sequence). The CDR3 sequence is 12 residues long. The V end was cut by 5 bases, the J end by 5 bases, with 8 bases between. Drawing the rest from reference TRBV7-9 and TRBJ2-3, the complete variable domain is DTGVSQNPRHKITKRGQNVTFRCDPISEHNRLYWYRQTLGQGPEFLTYFQNEAQLEKSRLLSDRFSAERPKGSFSTLEIQRTEQGDSAMYLCASSPTRDTQYFGPGTRLTVL.

A few counts support this clonotype. The CDR3 region is CASSSSGGFSRNTIYF. As DNA, the CDR3 is TGTGCCAGTAGTAGTTCCGGGGGATTTAGCCGAAACACCATATATTTT. The V and J genes are TRBV19 and TRBJ1-3; perhaps TRBD1 as D (5 bases). The ends were cut back, 4 bases at V and 5 bases at J, with 18 bases in the middle. Germline-derived CDR1 and CDR2 are LNHDA and SQIVND (reference sequence). The CDR3 is 16 residues long.